This TCR beta chain appears in the sequencing data of a study of blood T cell repertoires in COVID-19. Study in general: Acute and convalescent COVID-19 samples came from the United States, Italy and Spain. Nucleic acid was either cDNA or gDNA, and it came from T cells, B-cell-depleted T cells, or PBMCs.

Original analysis: Reference gene primers were amplified, and this amplification served to estimate nucleated cell counts. Generated by immunoSEQ multiplex PCR, the TCRdb table keeps only in-frame clones and is missing some. D and trimming come from the DNA, and the V and J calls and clone size come from that table. This sample carries 150,000 to 200,000 clones, about 76% of them seen once, and the ten largest clones take more than 6.5%. V gave up 1 base and J gave up 0 bases, with 14 bases separating them. This CDR3 contains 17 residues. The germline CDR1 and CDR2 sequences are MGHRA and YSYEKL. This sequence joins TRBV4-1 and TRBJ2-3; D unclear. The sample was peripheral blood. This receptor was taken from a woman in her 50s with active or convalescent COVID-19. CDR3 DNA: TGCGCCAGCAGCCAAGGATACGGTTTCCCTAGCACAGATACGCAGTATTTT. Protein product: CASSQGYGFPSTDTQYF.